This T cell receptor beta chain was sequenced during a study of cytomegalovirus exposure and HLA in healthy donors. Study-level information: Early released data had approximately 86 million unique TCRs, all coming from HLA-typed donors.

Study-wide results and caveats: An assumption of roughly uniform sequencing depth across donors underlay the presence/absence analyses. CMV serostatus stood as the only immune exposure information on hand.

This clone was seen more than once but under ten times. Its antigen is undetermined. Germline CDR1 SGHRS, CDR2 YFSETQ. V lost 0 bases and J lost 9, with 7 bases in between. The CDR3 spans 12 residues. PCR involved 60 Vbeta and 13 Jbeta primers. Original handling: Unique TCR beta chains numbered around 80 million in a later analysis, with around 10 million shared. Here immunoSEQ multiplex PCR was the method, and the copy in TCRdb shows in-frame clones only, minus some. The DNA was the basis for D and trimming; V, J and clone size are from that table. Of 95,000 to 150,000 clones listed, 80% are singletons.

This chain uses TRBV5-1 with TRBJ2-1, with D hard to call. This TCR came from a man younger than 40 in good health and CMV-seropositive. Sequenced: PBMCs. In DNA form, the CDR3 reads TGCGCCAGCAGCTTGGCCGGTCCTGAGCAGTTCTTC. This gives the protein CASSLAGPEQFF. The whole variable domain, filled in from reference TRBV5-1 and TRBJ2-1, reads KAGVTQTPRYLIKTRGQQVTLSCSPISGHRSVSWYQQTPGQGLQFLFEYFSETQRNKGNFPGRFSGRQFSNSRSEMNVSTLELGDSALYLCASSLAGPEQFFGPGTRLTVL.